This T cell receptor beta chain was retrieved from a study of OX40 agonist ivuxolimab in advanced cancers. Study information: Among those enrolled, mean age was approximately 60 years (range roughly 20 to 79) and 82.7% were male. Study-wide points: Averaging showed that CD8+ T cells had more expanded clones than CD4+ did.

Profiling relied on immunoSEQ multiplex PCR, and the TCRdb table lists in-frame clones only, not all of them. The sample records fewer than 120,000 clones, around nine tenths being singletons. Peripheral blood came from all dose cohorts at three timepoints. Germline V CDR1 and CDR2: SGHRS, YFSETQ. Losses at the gene ends were 2 bases for V and 5 bases for J; bases not matched to a gene: 8. The CDR3 spans 16 residues. Worth noting for this clone: Its specificity is not known.

Sequenced material: CD4+ or CD8+ T cells sorted from blood, taken in a trial of the OX40 agonist ivuxolimab. The chain joins TRBV5-1 to TRBJ1-2, with TRBD1 matching over 11 bases. This sequence originates from an adult with an advanced solid tumor such as melanoma, head and neck, liver or kidney cancer. In nucleotides, the CDR3 is TGCGCCAGCAGCTTCTCACCCGGACAGGGGGCTTATGGCTACACCTTC. Amino acid sequence: CASSFSPGQGAYGYTF.